This record covers a single T cell receptor beta chain. Its matching antigen is unknown. Method: immunoSEQ multiplex PCR; TCRdb's copy keeps in-frame clones and lacks some. This table holds around 450,000 clones, 89% found once. These data come from a study of Ad26.COV2.S vaccination and SARS-CoV-2 variants. Study as a whole: Donor participated within the Ad26.COV2.S arm of the COV1001 trial. Doses of Ad26.COV2.S were injected into muscle once or twice, 56 days apart. Study results and limitations: It was reported that spike-specific CD8+ and CD4+ T cell responses were substantially broad after vaccination.

This CDR3 is built from 19 residues. V lost 1 base, J lost 4 bases, and 14 bases stayed unmatched. The germline gives CDR1 MNHEY, CDR2 SMNVEV (reference sequence). The treatment here: about 20 received Ad26.COV2.S at low or high dose, single or two shots; about 5 received placebo; per-sample allocation not given. Collection of samples fell on day 63 after the first vaccine or placebo injection. Adults aged 18-55 years in Boston included the donor. The sequence derives from a person aged 18 to 59 who received the Ad26.COV2.S COVID-19 vaccine or a placebo. V is TRBV27 and J is TRBJ1-1; 11 nucleotides agree with TRBD1. The sample in question was peripheral blood, obtained in a trial of Ad26.COV2.S vaccine versus placebo. The CDR3 spells CASSLYISGTGGFGTEAFF. DNA of the CDR3: TGTGCCAGCAGTTTATATATCAGCGGGACAGGGGGATTTGGCACTGAAGCTTTCTTT.